The 24 T cell receptor beta chains below all came from one sample that was sequenced in a study of cytomegalovirus exposure and HLA in healthy donors. The PCR used 60 Vbeta and 13 Jbeta primers. Sequenced by immunoSEQ multiplex PCR; TCRdb stores in-frame clones only, minus some. The sample has approximately 190,000 clones, over 65% seen once; the top ten hold over 1.5%. Sequenced sample: PBMCs. Receptors originate from a woman in her twenties or thirties in good health and CMV-seronegative.

This chain connects TRBV11-1 to TRBJ1-4; D perhaps matches TRBD1 (6 bases). This CDR3 is built from 16 residues. Trimming shortened V by 3 bases and J by 8 bases, and 19 bases separated the two germline ends. The V gene's germline CDR1 is SGHAT and CDR2 FQDESV (reference sequence). In DNA, the CDR3 is TGTGCCAGCAGCTTTTCCTTCGGGGGGCATGAGGAAAAACTGTTTTTT. Translating gives CASSFSFGGHEEKLFF. The entire variable domain, with the rest obtained from reference TRBV11-1 and TRBJ1-4, is as follows: EAEVAQSPRYKITEKSQAVAFWCDPISGHATLYWYRQILGQGPELLVQFQDESVVDDSQLPKDRFSAERLKGVDSTLKIQPAELGDSAMYLCASSFSFGGHEEKLFFGSGTQLSVL.

This clone was observed once. DNA for the CDR3: TGTGCCAGCAGCCGGGACAATAGCAAGGTGGGCTACACCTTC. It specifies CASSRDNSKVGYTF. The genes are TRBV9 and TRBJ1-2; D might be TRBD1 (6 bases). This CDR3 region has 14 residues. Germline V gene data show CDR1 as SGDLS and CDR2 as YYNGEE. The ends were cut back, 4 bases at V and 8 bases at J, with 18 bases in the middle.

In this sample, this clone turned up once. V gene TRBV7-2 combines with J gene TRBJ2-7, with D possibly being TRBD1 (6 bases). Germline V gene data show CDR1 as SGHTA and CDR2 as FQGNSA. V lost 4 bases and J 3 bases, leaving 10 bases between the germline ends. The CDR3 covers 13 residues. The CDR3 DNA sequence: TGTGCCAGCAGCTCCCCGGACAGCTACGAGCAGTACTTC. Amino acid sequence: CASSSPDSYEQYF. Supplemented by reference TRBV7-2 and TRBJ2-7, the full variable domain reads GAGVSQSPSNKVTEKGKDVELRCDPISGHTALYWYRQSLGQGLEFLIYFQGNSAPDKSGLPSDRFSAERTGGSVSTLTIQRTQQEDSAVYLCASSSPDSYEQYFGPGTRLTVT.

This chain joins TRBV10-3 and TRBJ1-2; TRBD1 is a possible D gene (6 bases). The CDR3 is 16 amino acids. V was pared by 0 bases and J by 6 bases, with 17 bases between. Germline V lookup: CDR1 ENHRY, CDR2 SYGVKD. Written as DNA, the CDR3 is TGTGCCATCAGTGAGTCTGTTTTCAGGGGCGCGGATGGCTACACCTTC. Its translation: CAISESVFRGADGYTF.

This chain uses TRBV6-5 with TRBJ1-6; no firm D call. CDR3 length: 13 amino acids. The V and J ends lost 7 bases and 4 bases respectively, with 8 bases between them. Germline V gene sequence: CDR1 MNHEY, CDR2 SVGAGI. CDR3 coding DNA: TGTGCCAGCAAGGAGGCGTATAATTCACCCCTCCACTTT. It encodes CASKEAYNSPLHF.

CDR3 amino acids: CASSLRLAGGGPDEQFF. The CDR3 DNA is TGTGCCAGCAGCTTACGACTAGCGGGAGGGGGGCCGGATGAGCAGTTCTTC. The rearrangement joins TRBV7-2 to TRBJ2-1, with 14 positions matching TRBD2. This CDR3 has 17 amino acids. The germline V gene encodes CDR1 SGHTA and CDR2 FQGNSA. J lost 8 bases, V lost 2 bases, and 8 bases had no gene match.

V is TRBV13 and J is TRBJ1-6; D ambiguous. CDR1 PRHDT and CDR2 FYEKMQ come from the germline V gene (reference sequence). The CDR3 contains 13 residues. The V and J ends lost 5 bases and 10 bases respectively, with 12 bases between them. The DNA of the CDR3 is TGTGCCAGCAGCGCCGGGGTAGAGTCACCCCTCCACTTT. This sequence encodes CASSAGVESPLHF.

The gene calls are TRBV19 and TRBJ1-2; D not resolved. The CDR3 consists of 13 residues. V was pared by 2 bases and J by 2 bases, with 6 bases between. Germline V CDR1 and CDR2: LNHDA, SQIVND (reference sequence). The CDR3: CASSIIENYGYTF. The DNA for the CDR3 is TGTGCCAGTAGTATAATAGAAAACTATGGCTACACCTTC. Drawing the rest from reference TRBV19 and TRBJ1-2, the complete variable domain is DGGITQSPKYLFRKEGQNVTLSCEQNLNHDAMYWYRQDPGQGLRLIYYSQIVNDFQKGDIAEGYSVSREKKESFPLTVTSAQKNPTAFYLCASSIIENYGYTFGSGTRLTVV.

This clone was observed a handful of times. Other DNA sequences in this sample translate to the same CDR3. The gene calls are TRBV2 and TRBJ1-5; TRBD1 is a possible D gene (6 bases). Germline V gives CDR1 SNHLY, CDR2 FYNNEI. CDR3 size: 15 residues. V was clipped by 0 bases and J by 6 bases, with 12 bases between them. In nucleotides, the CDR3 is TGTGCCAGCAGTGAAGCCCGGGGGGCGGGTCAGCCCCAGCATTTT. Residues: CASSEARGAGQPQHF.

In its sample, this clone was seen once. The rearrangement links TRBV7-9 to TRBJ2-1; weak D call: TRBD2 (5 bases). CDR3 length equals 11 residues. Germline assignment: CDR1 SEHNR and CDR2 FQNEAQ (reference sequence). V was cut by 5 bases and J by 12 bases, with 11 bases left in between. The CDR3 sequence is CASSPGERQFF. CDR3 nucleotide sequence: TGTGCCAGCAGCCCCGGGGAGCGGCAGTTCTTC.

This clone has more than one count but fewer than ten. The rearrangement joins TRBV27 to TRBJ2-7; possible D gene TRBD1, 8 bases. Between the trimmed V and J ends, which lost 4 bases and 1 base, there was a span of 17 bases. Germline V gene data show CDR1 as MNHEY and CDR2 as SMNVEV (reference sequence). The CDR3 totals 16 residues. The CDR3 is CASSSRRGTGSYEQYF. The CDR3 DNA is TGTGCCAGCAGTTCACGGCGGGGGACAGGTTCCTACGAGCAGTACTTC.

V and J are TRBV7-9 and TRBJ1-2; D unresolved. The germline CDR1 and CDR2 sequences are SEHNR and FQNEAQ (reference sequence). The V and J ends lost 1 base and 8 bases respectively, with 17 bases between them. The CDR3 has 15 amino acids. As DNA, the CDR3 is TGTGCCAGCAGCTTAGTTGGCAGGTCGTTATCCGGCTACACCTTC. Protein product: CASSLVGRSLSGYTF.

The CDR3 DNA sequence: TGTGCCAGCAGCGCCCCAGCGGGGGGACCCTCTGGAAACACCATATATTTT. Translated: CASSAPAGGPSGNTIYF. The chain recombines TRBV5-6 with TRBJ1-3; D is possibly TRBD1 (5 bases). Germline V gene data show CDR1 as SGHDT and CDR2 as YYEEEE. This CDR3 is 17 amino acids long. The germline V and J ends were trimmed by 4 bases and 0 bases, with 17 bases remaining between them.

The chain employs TRBV10-3 and TRBJ1-2, with 9 bases that match TRBD1. The CDR3 length is 12 residues. V lost 6 bases and J lost 8; bases outside the gene matches: 4. Looked up from germline, CDR1 is ENHRY and CDR2 is SYGVKD. In nucleotides, the CDR3 is TGTGCCATCAGGGGACAGGGTTCGGGCTACACCTTC. Amino acids: CAIRGQGSGYTF.

The rearrangement uses TRBV28 and TRBJ1-1; TRBD1 is a possible D gene (5 bases). CDR1 MDHEN and CDR2 SYDVKM come from the germline V gene. V lost 5 bases and J lost 5, with 15 bases in between. CDR3 size: 14 residues. The CDR3 region has the DNA TGTGCCAGCAGTCCCGGGGGGGGGATGACTGAAGCTTTCTTT. Its translation: CASSPGGGMTEAFF.

V and J are TRBV11-3 and TRBJ2-2, with TRBD1 identical over 9 bases. The CDR3 contains 15 residues. Germline CDR1 and CDR2: SGHNT and YENEEA. Losses at the gene ends were 3 bases for V and 5 bases for J; bases not matched to a gene: 4. CDR3 nucleotides: TGTGCCAGCAGCTTTGTGACAGGGGGTACCGGGGAGCTGTTTTTT. Translating it yields CASSFVTGGTGELFF.

The chain is built from TRBV30 and TRBJ2-3; TRBD2 aligns across 12 bases. Trimming cost V 2 bases and J 6 bases; bases outside gene matches: 9. The CDR3 contains 16 residues. CDR1 is GTSNPN, CDR2 SVGIG, per germline (reference sequence). CDR3 DNA sequence: TGTGCCTGGAGTACAGAACTAGCGGGGGGTTATGATACGCAGTATTTT. Protein sequence: CAWSTELAGGYDTQYF. Together with reference TRBV30 and TRBJ2-3, the CDR3 gives the full variable domain: SQTIHQWPATLVQPVGSPLSLECTVEGTSNPNLYWYRQAAGRGLQLLFYSVGIGQISSEVPQNLSASRPQDRQFILSSKKLLLSDSGFYLCAWSTELAGGYDTQYFGPGTRLTVL.

The rearrangement joins TRBV18 to TRBJ2-7; 7 positions agree with TRBD2. Germline V CDR1 and CDR2: KGHSH, LQKENI. Trimming took 2 bases from V and 0 from J; bases not matched to a gene: 4. This CDR3 spans 15 amino acids. The CDR3 protein is CASSPSGGSSYEQYF. The CDR3 DNA sequence: TGTGCCAGCTCACCATCCGGCGGGAGCTCCTACGAGCAGTACTTC.

This clone was observed once. The CDR3 DNA reads as TGTGCCAGCGGGAGCGGGGGGTTAGGTACGCAGTATTTT. It translates to CASGSGGLGTQYF. The V call is TRBV6-5, the J call TRBJ2-3; 9 bases align to TRBD2. The CDR3 covers 13 residues. Germline V gene data show CDR1 as MNHEY and CDR2 as SVGAGI. V trimming: 8 bases; J trimming: 8 bases; junction bases outside the gene matches: 8.

The V and J genes are TRBV9 and TRBJ1-2; D remains ambiguous. The V end was cut by 3 bases, the J end by 7 bases, with 10 bases between. The CDR3 is made up of 12 amino acids. Germline loops: CDR1 SGDLS, CDR2 YYNGEE. CDR3 sequence: CASSAINCGYTF. Written as DNA, the CDR3 is TGTGCCAGCAGCGCCATCAATTGTGGCTACACCTTC.

As DNA, the CDR3 is TGTGCCAGCAGCTCCCGACAGGGGGTGAACTATGGCTACACCTTC. Its translation is CASSSRQGVNYGYTF. This chain uses TRBV7-9 with TRBJ1-2; the match to TRBD1 covers 9 bases. There are 15 residues in the CDR3. Per germline, CDR1 SEHNR and CDR2 FQNEAQ (reference sequence). V lost 4 bases to trimming and J lost 2 bases; unmatched junction nucleotides: 5.

This clone came up many times. The J gene is TRBJ2-7, the V gene TRBV4-2; D is perhaps TRBD2 (6 bases). The CDR3 consists of 16 residues. Germline CDR1 is LGHNA and CDR2 is YNFKEQ. V lost 0 bases to trimming and J lost 2 bases, with 14 bases between them. The CDR3 here is CASSQDLGTGAYEQYF. As DNA, the CDR3 is TGTGCCAGCAGCCAAGATCTCGGGACTGGGGCCTACGAGCAGTACTTC.

The chain couples TRBV29-1 to TRBJ2-2, with TRBD2 matching over 7 bases. The CDR3 spans 15 residues. V shed 5 bases and J 0 bases; nucleotides not matched to a gene: 6. Germline values: CDR1 SQVTM, CDR2 ANQGSEA. In nucleotides, the CDR3 is TGCAGCGTTTACGGGGGGAATGCGAACACCGGGGAGCTGTTTTTT. It is translated as CSVYGGNANTGELFF.

This chain joins TRBV30 and TRBJ2-6, with 9 positions matching TRBD2. This CDR3 has 18 residues. CDR1 is GTSNPN and CDR2 is SVGIG in the germline V gene (reference sequence). The CDR3 nucleotides read TGTGCAGCCGGGGAGATAGGACTAGCGCCGTCTGGGGCCAACGTCCTGACTTTC. Residues: CAAGEIGLAPSGANVLTF.